The 25 T cell receptor beta chains below were found in one sample sequenced in a study of neurological immune-mediated disorders. One entry per CDR3 protein, called by TCRdb with MiXCR from the 5' RACE reads. The sample consists of 60,000 to 70,000 distinct CDR3 sequences, about 5.2% of them appearing once. Material: PBMCs. The receptor set was obtained from a human donor with multiple sclerosis. The donor label of this sample is uncertain.

This clonotype showed up many times. This sequence joins TRBV29-1 and TRBJ2-1; 13 positions agree with TRBD2. The J segment lost 0 bases and the V segment lost 3 bases, leaving 2 bases of the junction unmatched. This CDR3 contains 16 residues. Germline CDR1 reads SQVTM; CDR2 reads ANQGSEA. CDR3 sequence: CSVEGLAGSSYNEQFF. The CDR3, as DNA: TGCAGCGTTGAGGGACTAGCGGGGAGCTCCTACAATGAGCAGTTCTTC.

This clonotype was detected ten times or more. The chain joins TRBV6-2 or TRBV6-3 to TRBJ1-5, with a tentative D call TRBD1 (5 bases). Looked up from germline, CDR1 is MNHEY and CDR2 is SVGEGT. The CDR3 is 14 residues long. V was shortened by 9 bases and J by 3 bases, with 15 bases between the two germline ends. The CDR3 coding sequence is TGTGCCAGTACAGGAGCGGTCGTCAATCAGCCCCAGCATTTT. Its translation: CASTGAVVNQPQHF.

This clonotype was detected many times. This rearrangement joins TRBV7-2 to TRBJ1-2, with 10 positions matching TRBD1. The junction had 4 bases not matched to a gene; V was cut back by 3 bases and J by 3 bases. This CDR3 spans 15 amino acids. Germline V gene data show CDR1 as SGHTA and CDR2 as FQGNSA. The CDR3 here is CASSFPGQGYYGYTF. CDR3 in DNA: TGTGCCAGCAGCTTCCCGGGACAGGGGTACTATGGCTACACCTTC.

This clonotype was picked up many times. The V call is TRBV7-8, the J call TRBJ2-7; D gene uncertain. The length of the CDR3 is 14 residues. The germline CDR1 and CDR2 sequences are SGHVS and FQNEAQ. V was shortened by 1 base and J by 0 bases, with 7 bases between the two germline ends. CDR3 sequence: CASSLDGGSYEQYF. CDR3 DNA: TGTGCCAGCAGCTTAGATGGCGGCTCCTACGAGCAGTACTTC.

This clonotype was picked up many times. The chain uses TRBV5-1 and TRBJ2-7; possibly TRBD1 for D (6 bases). Germline V lookup: CDR1 SGHRS, CDR2 YFSETQ. V lost 2 bases and J 5 bases, leaving 11 bases between the germline ends. This CDR3 contains 13 residues. CDR3 sequence: CASSFTGPHEQYF. CDR3 nucleotide sequence: TGCGCCAGCAGCTTCACAGGGCCCCACGAGCAGTACTTC.

This clonotype was picked up many times. The rearrangement links TRBV5-6 to TRBJ1-4; perhaps TRBD1 as D (6 bases). From germline, CDR1 is SGHDT and CDR2 YYEEEE. Trimming took off 1 base at V and 7 bases at J, with 11 bases between the two ends. This CDR3 has 14 amino acids. The CDR3 DNA is TGTGCCAGCAGCTTGCCAGGGGTGCGTGAAAAACTGTTTTTT. This encodes CASSLPGVREKLFF.

This clonotype has at least ten counts. V gene TRBV4-1 combines with J gene TRBJ2-2; D gene unclear. Between the trimmed V and J ends, which lost 4 bases and 4 bases, there was a span of 16 bases. The V gene's germline CDR1 is MGHRA and CDR2 YSYEKL. CDR3 length equals 16 residues. Written as DNA, the CDR3 is TGCGCCAGCAGCCCCCGTCCGGGTACGAGCACCGGGGAGCTGTTTTTT. It encodes CASSPRPGTSTGELFF.

This clonotype has a count of ten or more. CDR3 bases: TGCAGTGCTAGTCGGCAGGGGCAGCCCCAGCATTTT. It is translated as CSASRQGQPQHF. This chain links TRBV20-1 with TRBJ1-5; tentative D call: TRBD1 (6 bases). Looked up from germline, CDR1 is DFQATT and CDR2 is SNEGSKA (reference sequence). The CDR3 contains 12 residues. V was pared by 3 bases and J by 7 bases, with 10 bases between.

There are many counts of this clonotype. The chain combines TRBV3-1 with TRBJ2-4; 10 bases agree with TRBD2. CDR3 length: 14 residues. Germline CDR1 LGHDT, CDR2 YNNKEL (reference sequence). Unmatched junction bases numbered 3, after V lost 4 bases and J lost 6 bases. Here the CDR3 DNA reads TGTGCCAGCAGCCGGACTAGCGGTCGAAACATTCAGTACTTC. Its protein product is CASSRTSGRNIQYF.

This clonotype was counted at least ten times. The V gene is TRBV29-1, the J gene TRBJ1-2, with 7 bases fitting TRBD1. The length of the CDR3 is 13 residues. V lost 4 bases, J lost 4 bases, and 6 bases stayed unmatched. The germline V gene has CDR1 SQVTM and CDR2 ANQGSEA. The CDR3 spells CSVGGGSGYGYTF. Here the CDR3 DNA reads TGCAGCGTTGGAGGGGGCAGCGGCTATGGCTACACCTTC.

A few counts support this clonotype. The J gene is TRBJ1-3, the V gene TRBV19; 8 positions match TRBD1. V gave up 3 bases and J gave up 2 bases; unmatched junction bases: 3. The germline V gene has CDR1 LNHDA and CDR2 SQIVND (reference sequence). This CDR3 contains 15 residues. The DNA of the CDR3 is TGTGCCAGTAGTATTGGACAGGGCGCTGGAAACACCATATATTTT. Amino acid sequence: CASSIGQGAGNTIYF.

In this sample, this clonotype turned up many times. The rearrangement links TRBV7-8 to TRBJ2-2, with TRBD2 matching 7 bases. Germline-derived CDR1 and CDR2 are SGHVS and FQNEAQ. The ends lost 3 bases at V and 1 base at J; junction bases unmatched: 2. The length of the CDR3 is 15 residues. CDR3 nucleotides: TGTGCCAGCAGCTTCCGGGGGGTGAACACCGGGGAGCTGTTTTTT. Translating it yields CASSFRGVNTGELFF.

This clonotype appeared many times. The gene calls are TRBV20-1 and TRBJ2-3; 11 bases align to TRBD2. The CDR3 covers 15 residues. The V gene end was trimmed by 6 bases and the J gene end by 6 bases; junction bases not matched to a gene: 11. The germline V gene has CDR1 DFQATT and CDR2 SNEGSKA (reference sequence). This CDR3 reads CSAPAPGLAADTQYF. As DNA, the CDR3 is TGCAGTGCCCCCGCCCCGGGACTAGCGGCCGATACGCAGTATTTT.

This clonotype was observed many times. The rearrangement links TRBV5-1 to TRBJ2-1; a possible D gene is TRBD1 (5 bases). V was cut by 7 bases and J by 0 bases, with 17 bases left in between. The germline CDR1 and CDR2 sequences are SGHRS and YFSETQ. CDR3 length equals 16 residues. The CDR3 DNA reads as TGCGCCAGCGCTGTACAGGTGGGGATCTCCTACAATGAGCAGTTCTTC. Translating it yields CASAVQVGISYNEQFF.

This clonotype has ten or more counts. This chain connects TRBV5-8 to TRBJ1-1; 8 bases align to TRBD1. Trimming cost V 4 bases and J 0 bases; bases outside gene matches: 5. The CDR3 sequence is 15 residues long. Per germline, CDR1 SGHTS and CDR2 YDEGEE. The CDR3 DNA reads TGTGCCAGCAGCCTCCGGGACAGGATGAACACTGAAGCTTTCTTT. Residues: CASSLRDRMNTEAFF.

This clonotype showed up many times. The chain recombines TRBV10-2 with TRBJ2-3; the match to TRBD2 covers 8 bases. Trimming took 0 bases from V and 0 from J; bases not matched to a gene: 2. The CDR3 contains 16 residues. Germline assignment: CDR1 WSHSY and CDR2 SAAADI. The CDR3 nucleotides are TGCGCCAGCAGTGAGTCCGGGGGGGCAAGCACAGATACGCAGTATTTT. Residues: CASSESGGASTDTQYF.

The sample holds many counts of this clonotype. V and J are TRBV20-1 and TRBJ1-6; TRBD1 might be the D (5 bases). CDR3 length: 13 amino acids. V was shortened by 5 bases and J by 6 bases, with 11 bases between the two germline ends. CDR1 and CDR2 (germline): DFQATT, SNEGSKA (reference sequence). CDR3 amino acids: CSARGDLNSPLHF. The CDR3 region has the DNA TGCAGTGCTCGGGGGGACCTTAATTCACCCCTCCACTTT.

Many counts were recorded for this clonotype. This rearrangement joins TRBV18 to TRBJ1-1; D call uncertain. The V end lost 4 bases, the J end lost 5 bases, and 11 bases lay between the germline ends. The germline V gene encodes CDR1 KGHSH and CDR2 LQKENI. The CDR3 runs to 13 residues. CDR3 DNA: TGTGCCAGCTCACGAACGGGGAGGACTGAAGCTTTCTTT. It codes for CASSRTGRTEAFF.

At least ten counts were recorded for this clonotype. In nucleotides, the CDR3 is TGCAGTGCTAGAGATTTCGGCAGGGTTGAAAATACGCAGTATTTT. This sequence encodes CSARDFGRVENTQYF. This chain joins TRBV20-1 and TRBJ2-3; tentative D call: TRBD1 (5 bases). The CDR3 length is 15 residues. Germline V gene data show CDR1 as DFQATT and CDR2 as SNEGSKA (reference sequence). The V end lost 0 bases, the J end lost 7 bases, and 17 bases lay between the germline ends.

This clonotype has a count of ten or more. V and J are TRBV5-1 and TRBJ1-2; TRBD1 might be the D (6 bases). The V and J ends lost 4 bases and 7 bases respectively, with 20 bases between them. Per the germline V gene, CDR1 is SGHRS and CDR2 is YFSETQ. CDR3 length equals 15 residues. In nucleotides, the CDR3 is TGCGCCAGCAGCCCCATCTTAGGAGGGGGAGCTGGCTACACCTTC. It encodes CASSPILGGGAGYTF.

This chain connects TRBV4-3 to TRBJ1-5, with D unclear. The CDR3 runs to 14 residues. Germline V CDR1 and CDR2: LGHNA, YSLEER. V lost 0 bases and J 5 bases, leaving 8 bases between the germline ends. CDR3 loop: CASSQEIRHQPQHF. The CDR3 coding sequence is TGCGCCAGCAGCCAAGAGATCCGGCATCAGCCCCAGCATTTT.

Many counts were recorded for this clonotype. J is TRBJ1-1 and V is TRBV7-2; D not resolved. Trimming stripped 2 bases from V and 3 bases from J, with 7 bases between. The germline V gene encodes CDR1 SGHTA and CDR2 FQGNSA. CDR3 length: 13 residues. CDR3 residues: CASSLYGYTEAFF. The CDR3, as DNA: TGTGCCAGCAGCTTATACGGCTACACTGAAGCTTTCTTT. The complete variable domain, with remaining parts taken from reference TRBV7-2 and TRBJ1-1, reads GAGVSQSPSNKVTEKGKDVELRCDPISGHTALYWYRQSLGQGLEFLIYFQGNSAPDKSGLPSDRFSAERTGGSVSTLTIQRTQQEDSAVYLCASSLYGYTEAFFGQGTRLTVV.

The sample holds many counts of this clonotype. V is TRBV15 and J is TRBJ2-3, with 8 nucleotides matching TRBD2. The CDR3 sequence is 18 residues long. V was clipped by 0 bases and J by 2 bases; unmatched bases: 10. The germline CDR1 and CDR2 sequences are LNHNV and YYDKDF (reference sequence). CDR3 nucleotide sequence: TGTGCCACCAGCAGAGATCTTTTGAGCGGGGGAGACACAGATACGCAGTATTTT. Its protein product is CATSRDLLSGGDTDTQYF. Full variable domain (missing parts from reference TRBV15 and TRBJ2-3): DAMVIQNPRYQVTQFGKPVTLSCSQTLNHNVMYWYQQKSSQAPKLLFHYYDKDFNNEADTPDNFQSRRPNTSFCFLDIRSPGLGDTAMYLCATSRDLLSGGDTDTQYFGPGTRLTVL.

In this sample, this clonotype turned up many times. The J gene is TRBJ2-7, the V gene TRBV9; 7 bases agree with TRBD1. J was trimmed by 3 bases and V by 3 bases; bases with no gene match: 9. The germline gives CDR1 SGDLS, CDR2 YYNGEE. There are 15 residues in the CDR3. The CDR3 loop is CASSAHSGQIYEQYF. CDR3 in DNA: TGTGCCAGCAGCGCCCACTCGGGACAGATCTACGAGCAGTACTTC.

At least ten counts were recorded for this clonotype. CDR3 region: CASSFEDGSTDTQYF. The CDR3 region has the DNA TGCGCCAGCAGCTTCGAGGACGGTAGCACAGATACGCAGTATTTT. The V and J genes are TRBV5-1 and TRBJ2-3, with D unclear. In germline, CDR1 is SGHRS, CDR2 YFSETQ. V was pared by 2 bases and J by 0 bases, with 10 bases between. This CDR3 region has 15 residues.